This T cell receptor beta chain stems from a study of blood T cell repertoires in COVID-19. Looking at the study overall: Samples of COVID-19 (acute and convalescent) were obtained from the United States, Italy and Spain. PBMCs, B-cell-depleted T cells, or T cells provided the cDNA or gDNA that made up the material.

This CDR3 is 13 amino acids long. V lost 1 base and J lost 7, with 10 bases in between. CDR1 is LNHDA, CDR2 SQIVND, per germline (reference sequence). Study processing details: Amplified reference gene primers provided the basis for estimating nucleated cell counts. Clones were read by immunoSEQ multiplex PCR, and TCRdb kept only the in-frame ones, dropping some. V and J calls and clone size are given by that table; D and trimming were obtained from the DNA. The sample lists about 42,000 clones; around nine tenths were seen once. The sequenced sample consisted of peripheral blood. The chain has TRBV19 and TRBJ2-5; a weak D match, TRBD1 (5 bases). This TCR came from a human donor in a cohort sampled during active COVID-19. The CDR3 nucleotides read TGTGCCAGTAGTATAGCAGGGCTCGGGACCCAGTACTTC. Protein product: CASSIAGLGTQYF.